A selection of T cell receptor beta chains follows, all from one sample in a study of T cells after yellow fever vaccination. TCRdb re-called the 5' RACE reads with MiXCR, one entry per CDR3 protein. Here the sample spans 100,000 to 150,000 distinct CDR3 sequences, around 7.7% being singletons. Here the sequenced sample was CD4+ T cells sorted from PBMCs, taken about 10 days after the first yellow fever vaccination. The receptor source for this set is a man aged 18 to 29 who received the YFV17D yellow fever vaccine. Both conserved end residues are part of each CDR3. D genes are given only for firm matches. Not every row has a clone size; where given, it reads once, few, many or a size class.

j_call clone_size v_call d_call cdr3_aa cdr3_nt
TRBJ2-5 NA TRBV19 NA CASSIRETGALYQETQYF TGTGCCAGTAGTATACGCGAGACGGGAGCTCTGTACCAAGAGACCCAGTACTTC
TRBJ2-1 NA TRBV7-8 NA CASSLLDRLNEQFF TGTGCCAGCAGCCTTCTCGACAGACTAAATGAGCAGTTCTTC
TRBJ2-5 few TRBV5-1 NA CATSLGNQETQYF TGCGCCACCTCTCTGGGGAACCAAGAGACCCAGTACTTC
TRBJ2-3 many TRBV6-2/TRBV6-3 NA CASSSASTDTQYF TGTGCCAGCAGTTCAGCTAGCACAGATACGCAGTATTTT
TRBJ1-2 few TRBV6-1 TRBD1 CASSRGQPNYGYTF TGTGCCAGCAGTCGGGGACAGCCGAACTATGGCTACACCTTC
TRBJ1-5 many TRBV5-5 NA CASSLDIGPQHF TGTGCCAGCAGCTTGGACATTGGGCCCCAGCATTTT
TRBJ1-6 many TRBV7-9 NA CASSPQGAGASPLHF TGTGCCAGCAGCCCCCAGGGAGCCGGGGCTTCACCCCTCCACTTT
TRBJ1-1 many TRBV6-1 NA CASTPGGRDTEAFF TGTGCCAGCACCCCGGGTGGCCGAGACACTGAAGCTTTCTTT
TRBJ1-3 many TRBV7-6 TRBD1 CASSPTGGSSGNTIYF TGTGCCAGCTCTCCGACAGGGGGTTCATCTGGAAACACCATATATTTT
TRBJ1-5 many TRBV7-2 TRBD1 CASSLSRDRAQPQHF TGTGCCAGCAGCTTATCCCGGGACAGGGCTCAGCCCCAGCATTTT
TRBJ1-6 many TRBV30 NA CAWAGTYNSPLHF TGTGCCTGGGCCGGGACTTATAATTCACCCCTCCACTTT
TRBJ1-2 NA TRBV3-1 TRBD1 CTSSFRKPLGQGNYGYTF TGTACCAGCAGTTTTCGCAAGCCCCTGGGACAGGGCAACTATGGCTACACCTTC
TRBJ2-1 few TRBV11-2 NA CASSFPSAPVSSYNEQFF TGTGCCAGCAGCTTTCCTTCAGCTCCTGTCAGCTCCTACAATGAGCAGTTCTTC
TRBJ1-1 many TRBV18 NA CASSPREVLNTEAFF TGTGCCAGCTCACCACGTGAGGTCTTGAACACTGAAGCTTTCTTT
TRBJ2-7 many TRBV27 NA CASSLSADTYEQYF TGTGCCAGCAGTTTATCCGCTGATACCTACGAGCAGTACTTC
TRBJ1-2 NA TRBV2 TRBD1 CACSFRKPLGQGNYGYTF TGTGCCTGCAGTTTTCGCAAGCCCCTGGGACAGGGCAACTATGGCTACACCTTC
TRBJ1-4 many TRBV5-1 NA CASSLAMYGGELFF TGCGCCAGCAGCTTGGCAATGTATGGGGGAGAACTGTTTTTT
TRBJ2-3 NA TRBV20-1 TRBD2 CSARASGGTDTQYF TGCAGTGCTAGAGCTAGCGGGGGGACGGATACGCAGTATTTT
TRBJ2-2 few TRBV7-2 TRBD1 CASSHGQGNTGELFF TGTGCCAGCAGCCACGGACAGGGGAACACCGGGGAGCTGTTTTTT
TRBJ1-5 many TRBV5-1 NA CASSFGQGEQPQHF TGCGCCAGCAGCTTCGGGCAGGGAGAGCAGCCCCAGCATTTT
TRBJ1-1 many TRBV5-1 TRBD1 CASGQGNLNTEAFF TGCGCCAGCGGACAGGGAAACTTGAACACTGAAGCTTTCTTT
TRBJ2-3 many TRBV5-1 NA CASSVDTAADTQYF TGCGCCAGCAGCGTGGACACCGCGGCAGATACGCAGTATTTT
TRBJ2-5 many TRBV20-1 TRBD2 CSVKISGGDGTQYF TGCAGTGTCAAAATTAGCGGGGGGGACGGGACCCAGTACTTC
TRBJ2-3 few TRBV5-1 NA CASSLARVGHADTQYF TGCGCCAGCAGCTTGGCTCGTGTAGGACATGCAGATACGCAGTATTTT
TRBJ2-3 many TRBV18 NA CASSPLDLTDTQYF TGTGCCAGCTCACCACTAGACCTCACAGATACGCAGTATTTT
TRBJ2-2 NA TRBV6-1 NA CASSERTLRRRLHTGELFF TGTGCCAGCAGTGAACGGACACTTCGGAGGCGGCTACACACCGGGGAGCTGTTTTTT
TRBJ1-1 many TRBV29-1 NA CSVGGSGVIWMNTEAFF TGCAGCGTTGGGGGCTCCGGGGTCATTTGGATGAACACTGAAGCTTTCTTT
TRBJ1-5 many TRBV6-1 NA CASSQQGGQPQHF TGTGCCAGCAGTCAACAGGGCGGACAGCCCCAGCATTTT
TRBJ2-7 many TRBV7-8 NA CASSLAEVGRKQYF TGTGCCAGCAGCTTAGCGGAAGTTGGGAGAAAGCAGTACTTC
TRBJ2-2 many TRBV7-2 NA CASSFAGYTGELFF TGTGCCAGCAGCTTTGCAGGATACACCGGGGAGCTGTTTTTT
TRBJ2-2 many TRBV5-1 TRBD1 CASKEQGAGTGELFF TGCGCCAGCAAGGAGCAGGGGGCGGGCACCGGGGAGCTGTTTTTT
TRBJ1-1 many TRBV6-5 NA CASSSRDAEAFF TGTGCCAGCAGTTCAAGGGACGCTGAAGCTTTCTTT
TRBJ1-1 many TRBV9 NA CASSATGHMNTEAFF TGTGCCAGCAGCGCAACGGGACACATGAACACTGAAGCTTTCTTT
TRBJ1-1 many TRBV11-2 NA CASSSDLQLQNTEAFF TGTGCCAGCAGCTCAGATCTACAACTTCAGAACACTGAAGCTTTCTTT
TRBJ1-6 many TRBV9 NA CASSVSWVARSPLHF TGTGCCAGCAGCGTAAGTTGGGTGGCTCGGTCACCCCTCCACTTT
TRBJ2-3 many TRBV10-3 NA CAISPGPGTDTQYF TGTGCCATCAGCCCAGGACCCGGGACAGATACGCAGTATTTT
TRBJ2-5 many TRBV12-3/TRBV12-4 TRBD2 CASGGDQETQYF TGTGCCAGTGGGGGGGATCAAGAGACCCAGTACTTC
TRBJ2-7 NA TRBV3-1 NA CASSQGVVTTYEQYF TGTGCCAGCAGCCAAGGTGTTGTGACTACCTACGAGCAGTACTTC
TRBJ2-3 many TRBV7-2 NA CASSSRVDTQYF TGTGCCAGCAGCTCCCGGGTAGATACGCAGTATTTT
TRBJ1-5 many TRBV3-1 NA CASSRQHSNQPQHF TGTGCCAGCAGCCGACAGCATAGCAATCAGCCCCAGCATTTT
TRBJ1-5 many TRBV12-3/TRBV12-4 NA CASSLVPGSGNQPQHF TGTGCCAGCAGTTTAGTTCCGGGGTCGGGCAATCAGCCCCAGCATTTT
TRBJ2-3 many TRBV6-5 TRBD2 CASSLRGGWRDTQYF TGTGCCAGCAGCTTACGGGGGGGCTGGAGAGATACGCAGTATTTT
TRBJ2-3 many TRBV24-1 NA CATSGTEGDSSTGTQYF TGTGCCACCAGTGGGACCGAAGGTGACAGTTCCACAGGTACGCAGTATTTT
TRBJ2-1 many TRBV3-1 TRBD2 CASSTRTSGGVGEQFF TGTGCCAGCAGCACCAGGACTAGCGGGGGTGTAGGTGAGCAGTTCTTC
TRBJ2-5 many TRBV7-7 NA CASSPRGNRAQETQYF TGTGCCAGCAGCCCTCGGGGAAACAGAGCTCAAGAGACCCAGTACTTC
TRBJ2-1 many TRBV7-9 TRBD2 CASSFGTSGGAAEQFF TGTGCCAGCAGCTTTGGGACTAGCGGGGGGGCCGCTGAGCAGTTCTTC
TRBJ1-5 few TRBV10-2 NA CASSRGRGLYQPQHF TGCGCCAGCAGTCGAGGACGGGGTCTCTATCAGCCCCAGCATTTT
TRBJ2-1 many TRBV25-1 TRBD1 CASRGQGSYNEQFF TGTGCCAGCCGGGGACAGGGTTCCTACAATGAGCAGTTCTTC
TRBJ2-1 many TRBV5-1 TRBD1 CASSSAPGQGHEQFF TGCGCCAGCAGCTCCGCGCCGGGACAGGGCCATGAGCAGTTCTTC
TRBJ1-5 many TRBV6-2/TRBV6-3 NA CASSHGRRSNQPQHF TGTGCCAGCAGTCACGGACGTAGGAGCAATCAGCCCCAGCATTTT
TRBJ1-2 many TRBV6-5 NA CASSRAGTAGNYGYTF TGTGCCAGCAGTCGCGCCGGGACGGCAGGGAACTATGGCTACACCTTC
TRBJ2-3 few TRBV7-9 NA CASSPSSAVPDTQYF TGTGCCAGCAGCCCCTCCTCAGCGGTCCCAGATACGCAGTATTTT
TRBJ2-5 many TRBV12-3/TRBV12-4 TRBD2 CASSFRGGEETQYF TGTGCCAGCAGTTTCCGCGGGGGGGAAGAGACCCAGTACTTC
TRBJ1-1 NA TRBV20-1 NA CSAKVGGRDTEAFF TGCAGTGCGAAGGTAGGAGGGAGGGACACTGAAGCTTTCTTT
TRBJ1-3 many TRBV7-2 NA CASSLERGASGNTIYF TGTGCCAGCAGCTTAGAGCGGGGGGCCTCTGGAAACACCATATATTTT
TRBJ2-1 many TRBV30 NA CAWRSPTGYNEQFF TGTGCCTGGAGATCTCCGACAGGCTACAATGAGCAGTTCTTC